Given below is one T cell receptor beta chain in context. As yet, its antigen is unknown. Treatment reported: approximately nine-day PBMC culture with coronavirus spike peptide pools or control peptides (ViraFEST assay). Half the medium was exchanged for fresh IL-2 medium on days 3 and 7. The sample comes from a study of vaccination and CD4 T cells after COVID-19. The CDR3 has 14 residues. The germline V gene encodes CDR1 DFQATT and CDR2 SNEGSKA (reference sequence). J lost 5 bases, V lost 1 base, and 8 bases had no gene match. CD4+ T cells that had been cultured provided DNA sequenced with the Oncomine TCR Beta short-read assay. TCRdb re-called the PCR reads with MiXCR, one entry per CDR3 protein. The sample shows fewer than 8,500 distinct CDR3 sequences, about 66% of them seen only once.

The V call is TRBV20-1, the J call TRBJ2-7, with 7 bases that match TRBD2. This receptor was taken from a human donor who had recovered from COVID-19. Specimen: CD4+ T cells from blood, cultured in vitro. CDR3 sequence: CSARGLAGVHEQYF. In nucleotides, the CDR3 is TGCAGTGCTAGAGGGTTGGCGGGAGTCCACGAGCAGTACTTC.